The entry that follows covers one TCR beta chain sequence. The sample is drawn from a study of blood T cell repertoires in COVID-19. In the study overall: The samples span acute and convalescent COVID-19 from the United States, Italy and Spain. Nucleic acid was either cDNA or gDNA, and it came from T cells, B-cell-depleted T cells, or PBMCs.

Authors' processing steps: From reference gene primer amplification, estimates of nucleated cell counts were derived. Measured with immunoSEQ multiplex PCR; TCRdb has only the in-frame clones, and not every one. V, J and clone size are taken as reported in that table, and D and trimming were inferred from the DNA itself. This table has roughly 88,000 clones, just over 90% appearing once. CDR3 size: 14 residues. Germline lookup yields CDR1 LGHDT and CDR2 YNNKEL (reference sequence). Trimming shortened V by 4 bases and J by 5 bases, and 14 bases separated the two germline ends. The chain is built from TRBV3-1 (or the pseudogene TRBV3-2) and TRBJ1-2, with D hard to call. This TCR was recovered from a woman between 50 and 59 years old in a cohort sampled during active COVID-19. The source material was peripheral blood. CDR3 in amino acids: CASSPEGRRYGYTF. The CDR3 DNA sequence: TGTGCCAGCAGCCCCGAGGGCAGGAGGTATGGCTACACCTTC.